This entry lists 5 T cell receptor beta chains sequenced from one sample in a study of post-analysis software for immune sequencing data. The library was made from cDNA and included unique molecular identifiers. TCRdb redid the calling of the PCR reads with MiXCR, one entry per CDR3 protein. The data contain some 160,000 distinct CDR3 sequences, under 40% of them singletons. The source was blood, collected after autologous hematopoietic stem cell transplantation. The receptors shown here come from a girl aged 10-17 years with multiple sclerosis.

The chain couples TRBV7-9 to TRBJ2-3; D is uncertain. This CDR3 region has 13 residues. Germline V gene data show CDR1 as SEHNR and CDR2 as FQNEAQ (reference sequence). The V gene lost 4 bases and the J gene lost 4 bases, with 9 bases spanning the gap. CDR3 sequence (DNA): TGTGCCAGCAGCTATTCTCCTCCAGATACGCAGTATTTT. It translates to CASSYSPPDTQYF.

The chain is built from TRBV7-8 and TRBJ1-1; D may be TRBD1 (5 bases). Trimming left V 5 bases short and J 6 bases short, with 16 bases between. This CDR3 spans 14 amino acids. The germline V gene encodes CDR1 SGHVS and CDR2 FQNEAQ. This CDR3 is CASSKGRVPAEAFF. CDR3 coding DNA: TGTGCCAGCAGCAAGGGCAGGGTCCCAGCTGAAGCTTTCTTT.

The V gene is TRBV13, the J gene TRBJ2-3; D remains unclear. The germline CDR1 and CDR2 sequences are PRHDT and FYEKMQ (reference sequence). The CDR3 is 16 amino acids. Trimming took off 0 bases at V and 6 bases at J, with 16 bases between the two ends. The CDR3 DNA sequence: TGTGCCAGCAGCTTAGGAATCTTAACCGGTGTGGATACGCAGTATTTT. Protein: CASSLGILTGVDTQYF. Together with reference TRBV13 and TRBJ2-3, the CDR3 gives the full variable domain: AAGVIQSPRHLIKEKRETATLKCYPIPRHDTVYWYQQGPGQDPQFLISFYEKMQSDKGSIPDRFSAQQFSDYHSELNMSSLELGDSALYFCASSLGILTGVDTQYFGPGTRLTVL.

Only a few counts were recorded for this clonotype. This chain joins TRBV27 and TRBJ2-7; 8 positions agree with TRBD2. With 5 bases clipped from V and 6 bases from J, the junction kept 15 bases outside the gene matches. The CDR3 spans 16 residues. Germline CDR1 reads MNHEY; CDR2 reads SMNVEV (reference sequence). The CDR3 loop is CASSPFLAGGVPEQYF. The CDR3 DNA reads as TGTGCCAGCAGTCCCTTTCTAGCGGGCGGGGTCCCCGAGCAGTACTTC.

The chain carries TRBV7-2 and TRBJ2-7; D is unresolved. Germline V gene sequence: CDR1 SGHTA, CDR2 FQGNSA. This CDR3 contains 14 residues. V was pared by 7 bases and J by 2 bases, with 15 bases between. This chain's CDR3 is CASNSTGQTYEQYF. CDR3 nucleotide sequence: TGTGCCAGCAACTCGACCGGGCAGACCTACGAGCAGTACTTC.